The 8 T cell receptor beta chains below all came from one sample that was sequenced in a study of vaccination and CD4 T cells after COVID-19 (dated by TCRdb to 2022 to 2024). No antigens are known for them. To prepare the library, PCR was applied. TCRdb names Illumina iSeq 100 as the instrument used. At the Johns Hopkins FTIC core, DNA from the cultured CD4+ T cells underwent TCR sequencing with the Oncomine TCR Beta short-read assay. The public reads were run again by TCRdb, first through fastp at Q25 and then through MiXCR, and only productive beta chains were kept. Every CDR3 protein is listed once, alongside the most common genes and DNA of its rows. The sample contains about 13,000 distinct CDR3 sequences, roughly 26% of them found a single time. Roughly 32% of the sample goes to the ten largest clones. According to the study, the label for this sample's treatment or condition signals: 10-day PBMC culture with coronavirus spike peptide pools or control peptides (ViraFEST assay).

The material sequenced was CD4+ T cells from blood, cultured in vitro, taken before SARS-CoV-2 vaccination. These receptor sequences come from a human donor who received a COVID-19 vaccine.

V gene TRBV9 combines with J gene TRBJ2-1, with D perhaps assigned TRBD1 or TRBD2 (6 bases each). CDR1 and CDR2 from the germline V gene are SGDLS and YYNGEE. The V end was cut by 0 bases, the J end by 5 bases, with 15 bases between. This CDR3 is 16 amino acids long. This CDR3 reads CASSVDGGEGDNEQFF. CDR3 nucleotides: TGTGCCAGCAGCGTAGACGGGGGCGAGGGCGACAATGAGCAGTTCTTC. The complete variable domain, with remaining parts taken from reference TRBV9 and TRBJ2-1, reads DSGVTQTPKHLITATGQRVTLRCSPRSGDLSVYWYQQSLDQGLQFLIQYYNGEERAKGNILERFSAQQFPDLHSELNLSSLELGDSALYFCASSVDGGEGDNEQFFGPGTRLTVL.

With regard to this clonotype: This may be a read error, as it is one base from a much larger clone. The V call is TRBV15, the J call TRBJ1-1; 9 bases fit TRBD1. From germline, CDR1 is LNHNV and CDR2 YYDKDF (reference sequence). This CDR3 region has 15 residues. V dropped 5 bases and J dropped 5; count of bases not matched to a gene: 9. As DNA, the CDR3 is TGTGCCACCAGCTTCCGGACAGGGGAGAAAACTGAAGCTTTCTTT. Protein product: CATSFRTGEKTEAFF.

V and J are TRBV5-1 and TRBJ1-3; no clear D gene. The germline gives CDR1 SGHRS, CDR2 YFSETQ. This CDR3 spans 13 amino acids. V shed 0 bases and J shed 3 bases, with 4 bases lying between them. The CDR3 is CASSLDGGNTIYF. As DNA, the CDR3 is TGCGCCAGCAGCTTGGATGGTGGAAACACCATATATTTT.

J is TRBJ2-1 and V is TRBV5-4, with TRBD1 matching 7 bases. The CDR3 length is 15 residues. J lost 5 bases, V lost 2 bases, and 7 bases had no gene match. Germline CDR1 SGHNT, CDR2 YYREEE (reference sequence). Written as DNA, the CDR3 is TGTGCCAGCAGCTTACCGGGACAGCTTAACAATGAGCAGTTCTTC. This translates into CASSLPGQLNNEQFF. Combining the CDR3 with reference TRBV5-4 and TRBJ2-1 gives the whole variable domain ETGVTQSPTHLIKTRGQQVTLRCSSQSGHNTVSWYQQALGQGPQFIFQYYREEENGRGNFPPRFSGLQFPNYSSELNVNALELDDSALYLCASSLPGQLNNEQFFGPGTRLTVL.

This clonotype counts as medium-sized (0.01 to 0.1%). This rearrangement joins TRBV7-2 to TRBJ2-5; D is ambiguous. Germline V gene sequence: CDR1 SGHTA, CDR2 FQGNSA. The CDR3 spans 12 residues. Trimming stripped 5 bases from V and 1 base from J, with 5 bases between. CDR3 residues: CASSPGQETQYF. The CDR3 region has the DNA TGTGCCAGCAGCCCGGGCCAAGAGACCCAGTACTTC.

V usage is TRBV7-3 and J usage is TRBJ2-1; 8 nucleotides match TRBD2. V was pared by 5 bases and J by 7 bases, with 13 bases of the junction left unmatched. Looked up from germline, CDR1 is SGHTA and CDR2 is FQGTGA. The CDR3 spans 16 residues. The DNA for the CDR3 is TGTGCCAGCAGCGCCGCAAAGTACAGCGGGGGAAATGAGCAGTTCTTC. As protein: CASSAAKYSGGNEQFF.

This clonotype appeared a few times. The chain uses TRBV20-1 and TRBJ1-6; the match to TRBD1 covers 7 bases. Germline CDR1 DFQATT, CDR2 SNEGSKA (reference sequence). The CDR3 loop spans 14 amino acids. The ends lost 6 bases at V and 8 bases at J; junction bases unmatched: 10. CDR3 sequence reads: CSANLGQAYSPLHF. CDR3 DNA: TGCAGTGCAAACCTTGGACAGGCGTATTCACCCCTCCACTTT.

This chain uses TRBV20-1 with TRBJ2-4; D not certain. Germline V gene lookup returns CDR1 DFQATT and CDR2 SNEGSKA (reference sequence). V lost 7 bases and J 6 bases, leaving 16 bases between the germline ends. This CDR3 is built from 13 residues. CDR3 amino acids: CSGTAPPGNIQYF. DNA of the CDR3: TGCAGTGGTACAGCTCCCCCGGGAAACATTCAGTACTTC.